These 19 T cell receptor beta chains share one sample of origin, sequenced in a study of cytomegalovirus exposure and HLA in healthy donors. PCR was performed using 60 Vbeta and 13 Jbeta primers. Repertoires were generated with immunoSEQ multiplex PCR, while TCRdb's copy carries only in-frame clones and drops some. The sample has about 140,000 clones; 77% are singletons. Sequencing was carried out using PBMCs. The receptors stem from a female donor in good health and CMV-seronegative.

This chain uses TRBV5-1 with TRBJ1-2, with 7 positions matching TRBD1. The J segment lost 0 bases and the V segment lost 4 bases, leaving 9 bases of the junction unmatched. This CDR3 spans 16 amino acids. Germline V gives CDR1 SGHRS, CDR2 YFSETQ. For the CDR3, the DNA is TGCGCCAGCAGCGTAACAGGGGTCCCTTCTAACTATGGCTACACCTTC. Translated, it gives CASSVTGVPSNYGYTF. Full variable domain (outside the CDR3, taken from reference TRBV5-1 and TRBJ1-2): KAGVTQTPRYLIKTRGQQVTLSCSPISGHRSVSWYQQTPGQGLQFLFEYFSETQRNKGNFPGRFSGRQFSNSRSEMNVSTLELGDSALYLCASSVTGVPSNYGYTFGSGTRLTVV.

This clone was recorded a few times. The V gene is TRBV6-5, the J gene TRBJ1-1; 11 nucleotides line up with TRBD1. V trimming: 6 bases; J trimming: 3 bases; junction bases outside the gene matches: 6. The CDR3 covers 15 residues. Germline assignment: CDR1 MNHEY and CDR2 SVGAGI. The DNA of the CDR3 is TGTGCCAGCAGATCCGGACAGGGGGCGGACACTGAAGCTTTCTTT. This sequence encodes CASRSGQGADTEAFF.

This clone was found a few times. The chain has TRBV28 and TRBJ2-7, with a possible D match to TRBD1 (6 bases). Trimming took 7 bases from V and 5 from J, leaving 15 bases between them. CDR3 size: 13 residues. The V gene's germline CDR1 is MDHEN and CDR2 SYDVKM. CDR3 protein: CASILRGMHEQYF. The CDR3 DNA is TGTGCCAGCATACTCAGGGGAATGCACGAGCAGTACTTC.

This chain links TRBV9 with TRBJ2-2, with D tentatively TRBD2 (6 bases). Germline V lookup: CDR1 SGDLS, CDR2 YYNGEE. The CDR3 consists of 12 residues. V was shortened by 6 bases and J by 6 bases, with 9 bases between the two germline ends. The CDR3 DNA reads TGTGCCAGCAATCGGAGGGCCGGGGAGCTGTTTTTT. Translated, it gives CASNRRAGELFF. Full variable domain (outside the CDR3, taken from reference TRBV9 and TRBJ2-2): DSGVTQTPKHLITATGQRVTLRCSPRSGDLSVYWYQQSLDQGLQFLIQYYNGEERAKGNILERFSAQQFPDLHSELNLSSLELGDSALYFCASNRRAGELFFGEGSRLTVL.

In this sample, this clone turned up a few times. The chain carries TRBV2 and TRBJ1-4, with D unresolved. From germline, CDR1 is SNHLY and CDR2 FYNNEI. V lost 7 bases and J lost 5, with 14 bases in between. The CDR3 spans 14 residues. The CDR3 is CASNVEGLNEKLFF. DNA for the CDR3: TGTGCCAGCAACGTGGAGGGATTGAATGAAAAACTGTTTTTT.

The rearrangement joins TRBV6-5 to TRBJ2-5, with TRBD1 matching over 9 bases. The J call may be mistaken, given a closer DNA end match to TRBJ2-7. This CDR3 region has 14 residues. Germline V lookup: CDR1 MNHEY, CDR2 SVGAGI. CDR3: CASTPTGGADEQYF. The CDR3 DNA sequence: TGTGCCAGCACTCCTACAGGGGGCGCGGACGAGCAGTACTTC.

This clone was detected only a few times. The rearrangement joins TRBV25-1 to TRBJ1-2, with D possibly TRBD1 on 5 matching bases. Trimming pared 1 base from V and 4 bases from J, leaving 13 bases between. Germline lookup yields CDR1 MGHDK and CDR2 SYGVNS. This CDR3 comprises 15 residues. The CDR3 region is CASSESPRGFYGYTF. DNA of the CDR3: TGTGCCAGCAGTGAATCCCCAAGGGGATTCTATGGCTACACCTTC.

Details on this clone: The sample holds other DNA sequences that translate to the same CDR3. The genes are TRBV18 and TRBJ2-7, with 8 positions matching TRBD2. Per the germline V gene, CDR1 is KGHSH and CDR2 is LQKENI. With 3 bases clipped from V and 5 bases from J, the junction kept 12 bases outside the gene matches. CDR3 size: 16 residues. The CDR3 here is CASSPRLAGGGHEQYF. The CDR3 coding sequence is TGTGCCAGCTCACCCCGTCTTGCGGGAGGCGGCCACGAGCAGTACTTC.

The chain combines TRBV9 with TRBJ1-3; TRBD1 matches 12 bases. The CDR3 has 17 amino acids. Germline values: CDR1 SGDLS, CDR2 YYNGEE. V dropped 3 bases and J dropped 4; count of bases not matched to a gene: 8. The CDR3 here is CASSAGGQGASGNTIYF. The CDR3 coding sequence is TGTGCCAGCAGCGCAGGGGGACAGGGGGCGTCCGGAAACACCATATATTTT.

The CDR3 spells CASSPAGTSGKNIQYF. The CDR3 DNA sequence: TGTGCCAGCTCACCCGCTGGGACTAGCGGGAAAAACATTCAGTACTTC. The V and J genes are TRBV18 and TRBJ2-4; 12 bases line up with TRBD2. Germline V gives CDR1 KGHSH, CDR2 LQKENI. The CDR3 runs 16 residues. V lost 3 bases and J lost 4; bases outside the gene matches: 4.

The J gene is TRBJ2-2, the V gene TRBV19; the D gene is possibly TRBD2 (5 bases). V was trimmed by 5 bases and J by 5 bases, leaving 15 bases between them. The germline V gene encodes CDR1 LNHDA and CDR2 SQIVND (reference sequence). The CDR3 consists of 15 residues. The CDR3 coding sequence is TGTGCCAGTAGTCCCTCAAACCGCGGGACCGGGGAGCTGTTTTTT. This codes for CASSPSNRGTGELFF.

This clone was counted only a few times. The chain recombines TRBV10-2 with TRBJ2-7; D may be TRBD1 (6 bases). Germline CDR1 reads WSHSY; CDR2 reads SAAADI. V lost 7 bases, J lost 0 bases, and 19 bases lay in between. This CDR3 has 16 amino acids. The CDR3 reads CASTGGFQGTSYEQYF. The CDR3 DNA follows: TGCGCCAGCACCGGTGGGTTTCAGGGGACCTCCTACGAGCAGTACTTC.

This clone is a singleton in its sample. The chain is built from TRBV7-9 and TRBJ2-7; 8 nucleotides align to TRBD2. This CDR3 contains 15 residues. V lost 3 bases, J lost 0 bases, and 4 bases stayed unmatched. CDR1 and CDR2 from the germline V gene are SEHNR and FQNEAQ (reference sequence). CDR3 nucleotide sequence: TGTGCCAGCAGCTTTGCCGGGGGGGGCTCCTACGAGCAGTACTTC. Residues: CASSFAGGGSYEQYF.

The CDR3 DNA reads as TGCGCCAGCAGCTTGGGACAGAAGAACGAGCAGTACTTC. Encoded protein: CASSLGQKNEQYF. This rearrangement joins TRBV5-1 to TRBJ2-7; D is possibly TRBD1 (5 bases). V lost 0 bases and J 5 bases, leaving 9 bases between the germline ends. CDR1 is SGHRS and CDR2 is YFSETQ in the germline V gene. The CDR3 sequence is 13 residues long.

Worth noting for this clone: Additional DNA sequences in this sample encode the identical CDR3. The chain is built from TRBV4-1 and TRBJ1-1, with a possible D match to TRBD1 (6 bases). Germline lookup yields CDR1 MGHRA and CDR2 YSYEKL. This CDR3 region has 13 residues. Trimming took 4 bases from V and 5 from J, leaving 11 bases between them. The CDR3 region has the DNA TGCGCCAGCAGCCCTGACAGGCTGACTGAAGCTTTCTTT. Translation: CASSPDRLTEAFF.

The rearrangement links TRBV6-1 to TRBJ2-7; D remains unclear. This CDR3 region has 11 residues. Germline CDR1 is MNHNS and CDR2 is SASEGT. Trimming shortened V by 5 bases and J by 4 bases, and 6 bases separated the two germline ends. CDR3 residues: CASSSVYEQYF. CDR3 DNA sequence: TGTGCCAGCAGTTCCGTGTACGAGCAGTACTTC.

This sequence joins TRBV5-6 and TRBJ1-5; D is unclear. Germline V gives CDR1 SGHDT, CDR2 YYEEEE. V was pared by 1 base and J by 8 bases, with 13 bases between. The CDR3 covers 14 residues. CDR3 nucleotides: TGTGCCAGCAGCTTGTTTTCTATGGGAGAGCCCCAGCATTTT. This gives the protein CASSLFSMGEPQHF.

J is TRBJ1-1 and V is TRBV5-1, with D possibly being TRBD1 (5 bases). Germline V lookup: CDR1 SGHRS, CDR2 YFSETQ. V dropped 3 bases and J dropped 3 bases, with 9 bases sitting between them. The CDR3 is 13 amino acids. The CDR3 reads CASSWGDDTEAFF. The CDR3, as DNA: TGCGCCAGCAGCTGGGGCGATGACACTGAAGCTTTCTTT.

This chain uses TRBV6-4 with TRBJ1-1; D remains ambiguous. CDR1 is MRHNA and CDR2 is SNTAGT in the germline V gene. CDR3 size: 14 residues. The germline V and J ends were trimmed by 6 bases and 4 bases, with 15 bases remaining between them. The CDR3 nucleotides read TGTGCCAGCAGCCAAACATCGTTTTCCACTGAAGCTTTCTTT. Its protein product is CASSQTSFSTEAFF.